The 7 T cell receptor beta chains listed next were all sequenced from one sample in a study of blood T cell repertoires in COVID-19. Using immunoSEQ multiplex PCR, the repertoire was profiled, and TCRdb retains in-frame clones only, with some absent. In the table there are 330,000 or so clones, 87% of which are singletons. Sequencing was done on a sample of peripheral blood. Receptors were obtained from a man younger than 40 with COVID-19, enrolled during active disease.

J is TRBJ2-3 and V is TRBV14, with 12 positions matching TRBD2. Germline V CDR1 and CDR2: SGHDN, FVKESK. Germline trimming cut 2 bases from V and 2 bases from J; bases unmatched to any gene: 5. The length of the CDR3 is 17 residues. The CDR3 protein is CASSQSLAGGFTDTQYF. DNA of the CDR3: TGTGCCAGCAGCCAATCGCTAGCGGGAGGGTTCACAGATACGCAGTATTTT.

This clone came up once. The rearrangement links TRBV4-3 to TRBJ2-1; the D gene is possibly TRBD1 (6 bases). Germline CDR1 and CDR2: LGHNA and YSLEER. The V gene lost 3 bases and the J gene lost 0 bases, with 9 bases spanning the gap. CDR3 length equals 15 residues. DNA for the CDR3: TGCGCCAGCAGCCACCAGGACAGCTCCTACAATGAGCAGTTCTTC. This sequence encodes CASSHQDSSYNEQFF.

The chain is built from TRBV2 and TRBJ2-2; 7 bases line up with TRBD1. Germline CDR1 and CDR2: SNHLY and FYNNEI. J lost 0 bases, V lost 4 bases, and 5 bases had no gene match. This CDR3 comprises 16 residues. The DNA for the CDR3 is TGTGCCAGCAGTGGACAGGGAGTTACGAACACCGGGGAGCTGTTTTTT. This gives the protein CASSGQGVTNTGELFF.

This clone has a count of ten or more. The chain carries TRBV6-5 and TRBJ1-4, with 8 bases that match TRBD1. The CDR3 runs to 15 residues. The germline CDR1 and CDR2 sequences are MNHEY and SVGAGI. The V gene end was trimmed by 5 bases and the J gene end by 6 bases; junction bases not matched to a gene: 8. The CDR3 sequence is CASSHLAGGDEKLFF. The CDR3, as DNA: TGTGCCAGCAGTCACCTGGCAGGGGGCGATGAAAAACTGTTTTTT.

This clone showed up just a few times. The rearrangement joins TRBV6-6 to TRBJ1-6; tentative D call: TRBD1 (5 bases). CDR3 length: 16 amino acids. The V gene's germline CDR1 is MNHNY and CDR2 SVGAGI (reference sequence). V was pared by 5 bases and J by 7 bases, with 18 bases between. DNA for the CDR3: TGTGCCAGCAGTACCACAGAGCAGGGTGTGAATTCACCCCTCCACTTT. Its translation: CASSTTEQGVNSPLHF.

The CDR3 is CASSVDDREDQPQHF. The CDR3 DNA reads TGTGCCAGCAGCGTAGACGACAGGGAGGATCAGCCCCAGCATTTT. V gene TRBV9 combines with J gene TRBJ1-5; 7 nucleotides match TRBD1. The V gene end was trimmed by 0 bases and the J gene end by 5 bases; junction bases not matched to a gene: 5. The CDR3 consists of 15 residues. The germline V gene has CDR1 SGDLS and CDR2 YYNGEE. The variable domain in full, completed from reference TRBV9 and TRBJ1-5, reads DSGVTQTPKHLITATGQRVTLRCSPRSGDLSVYWYQQSLDQGLQFLIQYYNGEERAKGNILERFSAQQFPDLHSELNLSSLELGDSALYFCASSVDDREDQPQHFGDGTRLSIL.

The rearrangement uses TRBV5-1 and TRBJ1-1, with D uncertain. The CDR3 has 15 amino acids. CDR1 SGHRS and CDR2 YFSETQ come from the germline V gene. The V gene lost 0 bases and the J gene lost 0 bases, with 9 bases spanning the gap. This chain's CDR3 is CASSLVAGLNTEAFF. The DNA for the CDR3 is TGCGCCAGCAGCTTGGTTGCAGGCTTGAACACTGAAGCTTTCTTT.